The 8 T cell receptor beta chains below come from one sample, sequenced in a study of beta chain features in type 1 diabetes. These receptors' targets are unknown. Study outcomes and limitations: Shortening that was moderate but significant affected the TCRB CDR3s of Type 1 diabetes patients in all four CD4+ subsets.

TCRB transcripts that were expressed got sequenced, as all of the isolated RNA had been reverse transcribed. Sequencing used immunoSEQ multiplex PCR; TCRdb keeps in-frame clones, though not all of them. The sample shows more than 250,000 clones, 15% of them seen only once. The sequencing sample was made of naive CD4+ T cells from blood. These receptor sequences come from a man aged 18-30 years with type 1 diabetes.

This chain connects TRBV19 to TRBJ2-1, with D possibly matching TRBD1 (6 bases). V gave up 3 bases and J gave up 9 bases, with 12 bases separating them. From germline, CDR1 is LNHDA and CDR2 SQIVND (reference sequence). This CDR3 is built from 13 residues. The chain's CDR3 is CASSMEGGAEQFF. CDR3 nucleotide sequence: TGTGCCAGTAGTATGGAAGGGGGAGCTGAGCAGTTCTTC.

This clone has more than one count but fewer than ten. This rearrangement joins TRBV4-2 to TRBJ2-7; TRBD2 matches 14 bases. V lost 3 bases to trimming and J lost 4 bases; unmatched junction nucleotides: 5. CDR3 size: 16 residues. Germline CDR1 is LGHNA and CDR2 is YNFKEQ. The CDR3 sequence is CASSQAGTSGRYEQYF. CDR3 DNA sequence: TGTGCCAGCAGCCAGGCCGGGACTAGCGGGAGATACGAGCAGTACTTC.

This clone was recorded a few times. CDR3 protein: CASSESRALETQYF. CDR3 in DNA: TGTGCCAGCAGTGAATCGAGGGCTCTGGAGACCCAGTACTTC. V usage is TRBV25-1 and J usage is TRBJ2-5; possibly TRBD2 for D (5 bases). This CDR3 contains 14 residues. CDR1 and CDR2 from the germline V gene are MGHDK and SYGVNS. V lost 1 base and J 5 bases, leaving 11 bases between the germline ends. The variable domain in full, with the rest retrieved from reference TRBV25-1 and TRBJ2-5, is EADIYQTPRYLVIGTGKKITLECSQTMGHDKMYWYQQDPGMELHLIHYSYGVNSTEKGDLSSESTVSRIRTEHFPLTLESARPSHTSQYLCASSESRALETQYFGPGTRLLVL.

The chain is built from TRBV5-4 and TRBJ1-2; D not resolved. The germline V and J ends were trimmed by 0 bases and 0 bases, with 9 bases remaining between them. Germline V gives CDR1 SGHNT, CDR2 YYREEE (reference sequence). The length of the CDR3 is 15 residues. CDR3 sequence reads: CASSLDIPPNYGYTF. The CDR3, as DNA: TGTGCCAGCAGCTTGGACATTCCCCCTAACTATGGCTACACCTTC.

V gene TRBV27 combines with J gene TRBJ2-5; unclear D gene. Germline CDR1 MNHEY, CDR2 SMNVEV (reference sequence). The CDR3 is made up of 12 amino acids. V dropped 2 bases and J dropped 7 bases, with 8 bases sitting between them. The CDR3 loop is CASSLNGGTQYF. The CDR3 bases are TGTGCCAGCAGTTTAAACGGCGGGACCCAGTACTTC.

This clone has just a few counts. V and J are TRBV29-1 and TRBJ2-2; D is ambiguous. CDR3 length: 13 amino acids. Trimming took 3 bases from V and 2 from J, leaving 7 bases between them. From germline, CDR1 is SQVTM and CDR2 ANQGSEA. The CDR3 nucleotides read TGCAGCGTTGATCCCAGAAACACCGGGGAGCTGTTTTTT. As protein: CSVDPRNTGELFF.

This clone has only a few counts. This rearrangement joins TRBV18 to TRBJ1-1; 7 nucleotides agree with TRBD1. Germline-derived CDR1 and CDR2 are KGHSH and LQKENI. Trimming at V came to 2 bases and at J to 6 bases, leaving 9 bases not matched to a gene. The CDR3 covers 15 residues. CDR3 in DNA: TGTGCCAGCTCACCAAAGTCGACAGGGCCCCCTGAAGCTTTCTTT. The encoded protein is CASSPKSTGPPEAFF.

The rearrangement joins TRBV5-1 to TRBJ2-2, with TRBD1 matching 8 bases. V shed 2 bases and J 2 bases; nucleotides not matched to a gene: 5. Per the germline V gene, CDR1 is SGHRS and CDR2 is YFSETQ. The CDR3 is made up of 16 amino acids. The chain's CDR3 is CASSLLGTGNTGELFF. CDR3 in DNA: TGCGCCAGCAGCTTACTGGGGACAGGAAACACCGGGGAGCTGTTTTTT.